These T cell receptor beta chains were read from a single sample in a study of T-cell reconstitution after alpha-beta-depleted transplantation in children. MiXCR was run by TCRdb on the PCR reads, yielding one entry per CDR3 protein. The table lists 70,000 or so distinct CDR3 sequences, roughly 11% of them singletons. The specimen was PBMCs, collected before TCRalphabeta/CD19-depleted stem cell transplant. The source is a boy younger than 18 with acute myeloid leukemia, due to receive a stem cell transplant. Each CDR3 is given with its conserved first and last residue. The D gene is left open where the match is weak. Not every row has a clone size; where given, it reads once, few, many or a size class.

length,J,V,D,size,DNA,CDR3
15,TRBJ2-7,TRBV20-1,.,.,TGCAGTGCTAGAGTGGAGAGGTGGAACGCGTACGAGCAGTACTTC,CSARVERWNAYEQYF
12,TRBJ2-5,TRBV20-1,.,many,TGCAGTGCCAGCCCCCCGATGGAGACCCAGTACTTC,CSASPPMETQYF
12,TRBJ1-1,TRBV5-1,.,many,TGCGCCAGCAGCCGGGACTTACTCGAAGCTTTCTTT,CASSRDLLEAFF
14,TRBJ1-2,TRBV18,.,few,TGTGCCAGCTCACCACCCTTGAGGTCCTATGGCTACACCTTC,CASSPPLRSYGYTF
15,TRBJ1-2,TRBV7-9,TRBD1,many,TGTGCCAGCAGCTTACCCCCGGGACAGGGGGATGGCTACACCTTC,CASSLPPGQGDGYTF
15,TRBJ2-5,TRBV11-2,TRBD2,many,TGTGCCAGCAGCCCCGGACTAGCGGGACCAGAGACCCAGTACTTC,CASSPGLAGPETQYF
15,TRBJ1-4,TRBV12-3/TRBV12-4,.,many,TGTGCCAGCAGTACGTCACAGGGAACTAATGAAAAACTGTTTTTT,CASSTSQGTNEKLFF
19,TRBJ2-7,TRBV20-1,TRBD2,few,TGCAGTGCTAGAGGTAGGCTGGTCCGACTAGCGGGGGACTCCTACGAGCAGTACTTC,CSARGRLVRLAGDSYEQYF
15,TRBJ2-7,TRBV27,.,many,TGTGCCAGCAGTTTATCGTTACAGGGAAGAGGCGAGCAGTACTTC,CASSLSLQGRGEQYF
12,TRBJ2-3,TRBV5-6,TRBD2,many,TGTGCCAGCAGTCGTGGGACTAGCGCGCAGTATTTT,CASSRGTSAQYF
15,TRBJ2-1,TRBV6-5,.,many,TGTGCCAGCAGTTACGGTTATGGCTCCTACAATGAGCAGTTCTTC,CASSYGYGSYNEQFF
18,TRBJ2-3,TRBV4-3,TRBD2,few,TGCGCCAGCAACCAAAACTCCGGGACTAGCGGGGTCACAGATACGCAGTATTTT,CASNQNSGTSGVTDTQYF
16,TRBJ2-4,TRBV6-5,.,many,TGTGCCAGCAGTTACTGGGGACCCCGGCTAGGAGACATTCAGTACTTC,CASSYWGPRLGDIQYF
13,TRBJ2-2,TRBV12-3/TRBV12-4,.,many,TGTGCCAGCAGTTTAGCGGTAACCGGGGAGCTGTTTTTT,CASSLAVTGELFF
16,TRBJ2-7,TRBV7-9,.,many,TGTGCCAGCAGCCCTCCCTACAGTGGGGGCTTTTCGAGGGCGTACTTC,CASSPPYSGGFSRAYF
17,TRBJ1-4,TRBV5-1,.,many,TGCGCCAGCAGTCCACAGGCTCGAAGCCCCACTAATGAAAAACTGTTTTTT,CASSPQARSPTNEKLFF
16,TRBJ2-3,TRBV4-2,.,many,TGTGCCAGCAGCCAGCCCAGGGGCCCTTCCACAGATACGCAGTATTTT,CASSQPRGPSTDTQYF
15,TRBJ1-1,TRBV19,.,few,TGTGCCAGTAGTCCAAGGCGGGCCTTGAACACTGAAGCTTTCTTT,CASSPRRALNTEAFF
14,TRBJ1-1,TRBV5-1,.,.,TGCGCCAGCAGCTTTGGCAGTCCCCACACTGAAGCTTTCTTT,CASSFGSPHTEAFF
14,TRBJ2-1,TRBV12-3/TRBV12-4,.,many,TGTGCCAGCAGTTTAGGGGGGCCAATCTCAGAGCAGTTCTTC,CASSLGGPISEQFF
16,TRBJ2-3,TRBV20-1,TRBD1,.,TGCAGTGCTACCGGGTTTGGACAGGGGATCACAGATACGCAGTATTTT,CSATGFGQGITDTQYF
12,TRBJ1-5,TRBV7-2,.,many,TGTGCCAGCAGCTTACGAGCTCAGCCCCAGCATTTT,CASSLRAQPQHF
15,TRBJ2-3,TRBV12-3/TRBV12-4,TRBD2,.,TGTGCCAGCAGACCTACTAGCGGCAGCACAGATACGCAGTATTTT,CASRPTSGSTDTQYF
16,TRBJ2-1,TRBV27,TRBD2,many,TGTGCCAGCAGTTTAGGTCTAGCGGGGACCTACAATGAGCAGTTCTTC,CASSLGLAGTYNEQFF
14,TRBJ1-4,TRBV5-4,TRBD1,.,TGTGCCAGCAGCCCCGGGACAGGGAATGAAAAACTGTTTTTT,CASSPGTGNEKLFF
13,TRBJ2-1,TRBV24-1,.,many,TGTGCCACCAGTGGGGTACAGGGCGGTGAGCAGTTCTTC,CATSGVQGGEQFF
17,TRBJ1-1,TRBV18,TRBD1,many,TGTGCCAGCTCACCCCGGACAGGGACTGTGACGAACACTGAAGCTTTCTTT,CASSPRTGTVTNTEAFF
16,TRBJ2-2,TRBV7-3,TRBD2,many,TGTGCCAGCAGCTTAGCTAGCGGGGCGAACACCGGGGAGCTGTTTTTT,CASSLASGANTGELFF
12,TRBJ2-1,TRBV11-2,.,medium-sized,TGTGCCAGCAGCTTAGATCGTATTCGTCAGTTCTTC,CASSLDRIRQFF
14,TRBJ1-3,TRBV12-3/TRBV12-4,.,many,TGTGCCAGCAGTTTCCGGGGTGCTGGAAACACCATATATTTT,CASSFRGAGNTIYF
12,TRBJ1-1,TRBV28,.,many,TGTGCCAGCAGTTCAATTTTCACTGAAGCTTTCTTT,CASSSIFTEAFF
14,TRBJ2-5,TRBV5-5,.,many,TGTGCCAGCAGCTTGACTGCGTACCAAGAGACCCAGTACTTC,CASSLTAYQETQYF
15,TRBJ2-3,TRBV18,.,many,TGTGCCAGCTCACAGGTTGCGGGGATTACAGATACGCAGTATTTT,CASSQVAGITDTQYF
13,TRBJ1-1,TRBV30,.,few,TGTGCCTGGAGTGTCCAGGGGAACACTGAAGCTTTCTTT,CAWSVQGNTEAFF
16,TRBJ2-7,TRBV6-2/TRBV6-3,.,many,TGTGCCAGCAGTTACTCGATAGCGAAGAGGTCCTACGAGCAGTACTTC,CASSYSIAKRSYEQYF
14,TRBJ1-1,TRBV27,.,many,TGTGCCAGCAGTTTCTCCATTCTGAACACTGAAGCTTTCTTT,CASSFSILNTEAFF
18,TRBJ2-1,TRBV25-1,TRBD2,many,TGTGCCAGCAGTGAAGGGACTAGCGGGGTGAACTCCTACAATGAGCAGTTCTTC,CASSEGTSGVNSYNEQFF
14,TRBJ1-6,TRBV4-1,.,many,TGCGCCAGCAGCCAAGTCAGAGGGAATTCACCCCTCCACTTT,CASSQVRGNSPLHF
12,TRBJ1-2,TRBV7-2,.,many,TGTGCCAGCAGCCCCGACGGGGGTGGCTACACCTTC,CASSPDGGGYTF
18,TRBJ2-2,TRBV9,.,many,TGTGCCAGCAGCGTAATCTCGCGGGGGCCTGCGAACACCGGGGAGCTGTTTTTT,CASSVISRGPANTGELFF
12,TRBJ1-1,TRBV7-9,.,many,TGTGCCAGCAGCTTCGGGAGCCCTGAAGCTTTCTTT,CASSFGSPEAFF
12,TRBJ2-2,TRBV12-3/TRBV12-4,.,many,TGTGCCAGCAAGAGCGTCTTCGGGGAGCTGTTTTTT,CASKSVFGELFF
14,TRBJ1-4,TRBV5-1,.,many,TGCGCCAGCAGCCCCGGGGGCATTAATGAAAAACTGTTTTTT,CASSPGGINEKLFF
17,TRBJ2-1,TRBV7-2,TRBD1,many,TGTGCCAGCAGCCTCCCTAGATCCGGGACAGGGGGCTGGGAGCAGTTCTTC,CASSLPRSGTGGWEQFF
17,TRBJ2-7,TRBV20-1,TRBD2,.,TGCAGTGCTAGCCCCCCCGTCGGGCTAGCGGGAGTTTACGAGCAGTACTTC,CSASPPVGLAGVYEQYF
14,TRBJ2-3,TRBV28,TRBD1,many,TGTGCCAGCAGTTTACAGGGGGCGTGGGATACGCAGTATTTT,CASSLQGAWDTQYF
15,TRBJ2-3,TRBV4-3,TRBD2,many,TGCGCCAGCACTTCTAGCGGGAGCGGCACAGATACGCAGTATTTT,CASTSSGSGTDTQYF
18,TRBJ2-7,TRBV6-2/TRBV6-3,.,many,TGTGCCAGCAGTTTTGACAAAGCCAGGGATTGGGGACCCTACGAGCAGTACTTC,CASSFDKARDWGPYEQYF
13,TRBJ2-2,TRBV11-2,.,many,TGTGCCAGCAGCTCCGTTGACACCGGGGAGCTGTTTTTT,CASSSVDTGELFF
15,TRBJ2-7,TRBV6-5,TRBD2,.,TGTGCCAGCAGTTACGTAGGGACTACTTCCTACGAGCAGTACTTC,CASSYVGTTSYEQYF
13,TRBJ1-1,TRBV7-9,.,many,TGTGCCAGCAGCTTCTCGGAGAACACTGAAGCTTTCTTT,CASSFSENTEAFF
15,TRBJ1-1,TRBV5-1,TRBD1,.,TGCGCCAGCAGCTTGGCCCGGACAGGGGGCACTGAAGCTTTCTTT,CASSLARTGGTEAFF
13,TRBJ2-7,TRBV5-1,.,many,TGCGCCAGCAGCTTGGGAGCCGTTTACGAGCAGTACTTC,CASSLGAVYEQYF
19,TRBJ2-4,TRBV5-6,TRBD2,many,TGTGCCAGCAGCTTAAGGCGGGGGGCCTCCGGGTTGACCAAAAACATTCAGTACTTC,CASSLRRGASGLTKNIQYF
13,TRBJ1-4,TRBV10-2,.,many,TGCGCCAGCAGTGACCCCACTAATGAAAAACTGTTTTTT,CASSDPTNEKLFF